The clone carrying this TCR beta chain was seen more than once but under ten times. Its antigen is as yet unknown. The sample is drawn from a study of T-cell reconstitution after alpha-beta-depleted transplantation in children. Study conclusions and caveats: After one year, T-cell counts and TCRbeta diversity mostly came from new T cells. From surviving recipient T cells and thymic progenitors came the high day-60 TCRbeta diversity observed in some patients.

This sample's TCRbeta library carried unique molecular identifier barcodes. TCRdb processed the PCR reads anew with MiXCR; each CDR3 protein has one entry. The sample contains approximately 250,000 distinct CDR3 sequences, about 25% of which appear only once. Germline CDR1 is SGDLS and CDR2 is YYNGEE. J gave up 3 bases and V 4 bases, and 11 bases lay outside the gene matches. The CDR3 spans 16 residues. The rearrangement joins TRBV9 to TRBJ2-3, with 7 nucleotides matching TRBD1. Specimen: PBMCs, collected before TCRalphabeta/CD19-depleted stem cell transplant. This receptor was taken from a girl aged 2 to 9 with Fanconi anemia, due to receive a stem cell transplant. CDR3: CASSTRQGRGTDTQYF. CDR3 nucleotide sequence: TGTGCCAGCAGCACGCGACAGGGCAGGGGAACAGATACGCAGTATTTT.